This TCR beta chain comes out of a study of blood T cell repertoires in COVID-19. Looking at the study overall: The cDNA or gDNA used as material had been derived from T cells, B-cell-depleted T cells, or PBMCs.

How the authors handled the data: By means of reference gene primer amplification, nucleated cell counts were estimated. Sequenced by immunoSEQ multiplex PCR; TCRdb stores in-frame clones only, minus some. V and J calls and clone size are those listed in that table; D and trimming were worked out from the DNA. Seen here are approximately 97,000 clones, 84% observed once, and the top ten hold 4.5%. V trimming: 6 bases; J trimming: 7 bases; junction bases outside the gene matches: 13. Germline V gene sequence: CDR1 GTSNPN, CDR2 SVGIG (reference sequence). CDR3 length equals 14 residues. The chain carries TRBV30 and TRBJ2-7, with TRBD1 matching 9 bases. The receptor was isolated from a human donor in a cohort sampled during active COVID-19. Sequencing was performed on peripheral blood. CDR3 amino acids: CACLGQGNWGEQYF. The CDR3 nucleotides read TGTGCCTGCCTCGGACAGGGGAATTGGGGGGAGCAGTACTTC.